What follows are 23 T cell receptor beta chains derived from one specimen sequenced in a study of blood T cell repertoires in COVID-19. Sequencing used immunoSEQ multiplex PCR; TCRdb keeps in-frame clones, though not all of them. Among roughly 500,000 clones, approximately 89% were seen once, and the ten largest hold approximately 0.9%. What was sequenced was peripheral blood. The receptors here all came from a man aged 18-30 years with COVID-19, enrolled during active disease.

The gene calls are TRBV12-5 and TRBJ1-1; TRBD1 matches 7 bases. The CDR3 is 16 residues long. Per the germline V gene, CDR1 is LGHNT and CDR2 is FRNRAP. V was clipped by 3 bases and J by 5 bases; unmatched bases: 12. The CDR3 loop is CASGFAPTGVGTEAFF. In DNA form, the CDR3 reads TGTGCTAGTGGTTTCGCCCCTACAGGGGTTGGAACTGAAGCTTTCTTT. The full variable domain, with the rest looked up from reference TRBV12-5 and TRBJ1-1, is DARVTQTPRHKVTEMGQEVTMRCQPILGHNTVFWYRQTMMQGLELLAYFRNRAPLDDSGMPKDRFSAEMPDATLATLKIQPSEPRDSAVYFCASGFAPTGVGTEAFFGQGTRLTVV.

The chain couples TRBV11-3 to TRBJ1-1, with a possible D match to TRBD1 (6 bases). Germline CDR1 and CDR2: SGHNT and YENEEA. Between the trimmed V and J ends, which lost 3 bases and 2 bases, there was a span of 13 bases. CDR3 length: 15 amino acids. DNA for the CDR3: TGTGCCAGCAGCTTGACAGGAACAGTAAACACTGAAGCTTTCTTT. It codes for CASSLTGTVNTEAFF.

The CDR3, as DNA: TGTGCCAGCAGCGATAAACAGGGCCAGAAACTGTTTTTT. Its translation is CASSDKQGQKLFF. The chain uses TRBV5-6 and TRBJ1-4, with D tentatively TRBD1 (6 bases). The CDR3 contains 13 residues. The V gene's germline CDR1 is SGHDT and CDR2 YYEEEE. V was shortened by 4 bases and J by 11 bases, with 15 bases between the two germline ends.

The chain uses TRBV2 and TRBJ2-5; TRBD1 is a possible D gene (6 bases). Looked up from germline, CDR1 is SNHLY and CDR2 is FYNNEI. Trimming took off 1 base at V and 2 bases at J, with 11 bases between the two ends. The CDR3 length is 15 residues. The CDR3 DNA reads TGTGCCAGCAGTGAAGTAGGGGGTTGGCAAGAGACCCAGTACTTC. As protein: CASSEVGGWQETQYF.

This chain connects TRBV5-1 to TRBJ1-1; a weak D match, TRBD1 (6 bases). V shed 5 bases and J shed 0 bases, with 11 bases lying between them. The CDR3 is 14 amino acids. Germline V gene sequence: CDR1 SGHRS, CDR2 YFSETQ. The CDR3: CASRAGDLNTEAFF. The CDR3 DNA follows: TGCGCCAGCAGGGCAGGGGATTTGAACACTGAAGCTTTCTTT. Variable domain in full (rest from reference TRBV5-1 and TRBJ1-1): KAGVTQTPRYLIKTRGQQVTLSCSPISGHRSVSWYQQTPGQGLQFLFEYFSETQRNKGNFPGRFSGRQFSNSRSEMNVSTLELGDSALYLCASRAGDLNTEAFFGQGTRLTVV.

For the CDR3, the DNA is TGTGCCAGCAGCTTATACGCTGGGCGGGGCACAGATACGCAGTATTTT. This sequence encodes CASSLYAGRGTDTQYF. The V gene is TRBV7-3, the J gene TRBJ2-3, with D tentatively TRBD2 (5 bases). The CDR3 is made up of 16 amino acids. Germline V gives CDR1 SGHTA, CDR2 FQGTGA. Trimming removed 2 bases from V and 1 base from J, with 13 bases in between.

For this clone: This specimen includes other DNA sequences encoding the same CDR3. The J gene is TRBJ2-2, the V gene TRBV5-1; 8 bases match TRBD1. Trimming at V came to 0 bases and at J to 4 bases, leaving 2 bases not matched to a gene. Germline CDR1 is SGHRS and CDR2 is YFSETQ. There are 15 residues in the CDR3. The CDR3 bases are TGCGCCAGCAGCTTGGGGACAGGGTTCACCGGGGAGCTGTTTTTT. It specifies CASSLGTGFTGELFF.

This clone was found once. The rearrangement joins TRBV19 to TRBJ1-6; D perhaps matches TRBD1 (6 bases). V gave up 3 bases and J gave up 6 bases, with 12 bases separating them. This CDR3 contains 15 residues. Germline CDR1 and CDR2: LNHDA and SQIVND (reference sequence). CDR3 residues: CASSISGGTNSPLHF. The CDR3 DNA is TGTGCCAGTAGTATTTCTGGGGGCACTAATTCACCCCTCCACTTT.

This chain uses TRBV13 with TRBJ2-7, with D possibly being TRBD1 (6 bases). V was shortened by 1 base and J by 1 base, with 11 bases between the two germline ends. This CDR3 comprises 15 residues. The germline gives CDR1 PRHDT, CDR2 FYEKMQ (reference sequence). The CDR3 coding sequence is TGTGCCAGCAGCTTAGATGGGGGCCCATCCTACGAGCAGTACTTC. This gives the protein CASSLDGGPSYEQYF.

The chain carries TRBV19 and TRBJ1-5, with D possibly matching TRBD1 (6 bases). The V end was cut by 3 bases, the J end by 6 bases, with 18 bases between. This CDR3 is built from 16 residues. Germline assignment: CDR1 LNHDA and CDR2 SQIVND (reference sequence). CDR3 sequence (DNA): TGTGCCAGTAGTATTCAGGGGTGGGTGTTCGGTCAGCCCCAGCATTTT. This translates into CASSIQGWVFGQPQHF.

This clone was detected only a few times. Other DNA sequences within the sample encode an identical CDR3. The V gene is TRBV14, the J gene TRBJ1-1; D remains unclear. Between the trimmed V and J ends, which lost 2 bases and 2 bases, there was a span of 6 bases. Germline V gene sequence: CDR1 SGHDN, CDR2 FVKESK. The CDR3 runs 13 residues. The CDR3, as DNA: TGTGCCAGCAGCCAAAGCCGAAACACTGAAGCTTTCTTT. Residues: CASSQSRNTEAFF.

This chain links TRBV6-5 with TRBJ2-2, with a tentative D call TRBD2 (6 bases). The CDR3 totals 13 residues. With 7 bases removed from V and 7 bases from J, the gap between germline ends came to 13 bases. Germline lookup yields CDR1 MNHEY and CDR2 SVGAGI. The CDR3 DNA reads as TGTGCCAGCAATCGCGCGGGACTCGGGGAGCTGTTTTTT. It is translated as CASNRAGLGELFF.

CDR3 DNA: TGTGCCACCAGCAGAGATTCCGGACAGGGTAGCGTCGGGGAGCAGTACTTC. It codes for CATSRDSGQGSVGEQYF. This rearrangement joins TRBV15 to TRBJ2-7; 8 nucleotides agree with TRBD1. The junction had 14 bases not matched to a gene; V was cut back by 0 bases and J by 7 bases. Germline CDR1 reads LNHNV; CDR2 reads YYDKDF (reference sequence). This CDR3 is built from 17 residues.

V is TRBV2 and J is TRBJ2-7; TRBD2 agrees at 7 bases. CDR3 length: 13 residues. The germline V gene encodes CDR1 SNHLY and CDR2 FYNNEI. The V and J ends lost 8 bases and 2 bases, in that order; junction bases with no gene match: 6. DNA for the CDR3: TGTGCCAGCGGGGTACTAGCGACCTACGAGCAGTACTTC. Translating it yields CASGVLATYEQYF.

The V gene is TRBV20-1, the J gene TRBJ2-7; D is ambiguous. Trimming pared 3 bases from V and 3 bases from J, leaving 9 bases between. The CDR3 has 12 residues. Germline-derived CDR1 and CDR2 are DFQATT and SNEGSKA (reference sequence). The CDR3 region has the DNA TGCAGTGCTAGTGACGGAGTCTACGAGCAGTACTTC. It yields the protein CSASDGVYEQYF.

This clone showed up just a few times. The CDR3 DNA reads as TGTGCCAGCAGTTCCAGGGCGGGAGTGGGTGAGCAGTTCTTC. Protein sequence: CASSSRAGVGEQFF. This chain joins TRBV6-5 and TRBJ2-1; 7 nucleotides line up with TRBD2. CDR3 size: 14 residues. Unmatched junction bases numbered 9, after V lost 4 bases and J lost 9 bases. Germline assignment: CDR1 MNHEY and CDR2 SVGAGI.

The V and J genes are TRBV9 and TRBJ2-3, with D tentatively TRBD2 (7 bases). Germline values: CDR1 SGDLS, CDR2 YYNGEE. V was cut by 0 bases and J by 3 bases, with 14 bases left in between. This CDR3 spans 16 amino acids. The CDR3 reads CASSVDDKGGTDTQYF. The CDR3 nucleotides read TGTGCCAGCAGCGTAGACGATAAGGGGGGGACAGATACGCAGTATTTT.

This chain links TRBV25-1 with TRBJ2-3; perhaps TRBD1 as D (5 bases). In germline, CDR1 is MGHDK, CDR2 SYGVNS. The CDR3 runs to 15 residues. Trimming stripped 3 bases from V and 7 bases from J, with 17 bases between. CDR3 bases: TGTGCCAGCAGTGAGGGGCATGGAAACAGCCATACGCAGTATTTT. Encoded protein: CASSEGHGNSHTQYF.

The chain recombines TRBV28 with TRBJ1-6; a weak D match, TRBD1 (6 bases). V lost 7 bases, J lost 10 bases, and 17 bases lay in between. CDR1 is MDHEN and CDR2 is SYDVKM in the germline V gene. The length of the CDR3 is 14 residues. The CDR3 spells CASKGDMSKSPLHF. The CDR3 coding sequence is TGTGCCAGCAAAGGGGACATGAGTAAATCACCCCTCCACTTT.

The DNA for the CDR3 is TGTGCCAGCAGCCAAGGAGCTAGCGGGGTGAACACCGGGGAGCTGTTTTTT. Its translation: CASSQGASGVNTGELFF. J is TRBJ2-2 and V is TRBV3-1 (or the pseudogene TRBV3-2); 9 nucleotides agree with TRBD2. The CDR3 sequence is 17 residues long. V lost 1 base and J lost 1; bases outside the gene matches: 4. Looked up from germline, CDR1 is LGHDT and CDR2 is YNNKEL (reference sequence).

The chain recombines TRBV7-8 with TRBJ1-5; D may be TRBD1 (5 bases). V lost 6 bases and J lost 6, with 18 bases in between. The CDR3 is 15 amino acids. The germline V gene has CDR1 SGHVS and CDR2 FQNEAQ. The CDR3 here is CASSYQGLTGQPQHF. The CDR3, as DNA: TGTGCCAGCAGTTACCAGGGCCTGACGGGTCAGCCCCAGCATTTT.

The genes are TRBV6-5 and TRBJ2-4; 9 bases line up with TRBD1. The junction had 7 bases not matched to a gene; V was cut back by 2 bases and J by 8 bases. Germline CDR1 reads MNHEY; CDR2 reads SVGAGI. The CDR3 has 15 residues. In DNA form, the CDR3 reads TGTGCCAGCAGTTACCAGACAGGGGGAAGGGACATTCAGTACTTC. Protein: CASSYQTGGRDIQYF.

The chain uses TRBV7-9 and TRBJ1-3; D perhaps matches TRBD1 (6 bases). V was pared by 5 bases and J by 0 bases, with 14 bases between. Germline loops: CDR1 SEHNR, CDR2 FQNEAQ (reference sequence). This CDR3 spans 16 amino acids. This CDR3 reads CASSRSDRSSGNTIYF. In DNA form, the CDR3 reads TGTGCCAGCAGCCGAAGCGACAGGAGCTCTGGAAACACCATATATTTT. Complete variable domain (other parts from reference TRBV7-9 and TRBJ1-3): DTGVSQNPRHKITKRGQNVTFRCDPISEHNRLYWYRQTLGQGPEFLTYFQNEAQLEKSRLLSDRFSAERPKGSFSTLEIQRTEQGDSAMYLCASSRSDRSSGNTIYFGEGSWLTVV.